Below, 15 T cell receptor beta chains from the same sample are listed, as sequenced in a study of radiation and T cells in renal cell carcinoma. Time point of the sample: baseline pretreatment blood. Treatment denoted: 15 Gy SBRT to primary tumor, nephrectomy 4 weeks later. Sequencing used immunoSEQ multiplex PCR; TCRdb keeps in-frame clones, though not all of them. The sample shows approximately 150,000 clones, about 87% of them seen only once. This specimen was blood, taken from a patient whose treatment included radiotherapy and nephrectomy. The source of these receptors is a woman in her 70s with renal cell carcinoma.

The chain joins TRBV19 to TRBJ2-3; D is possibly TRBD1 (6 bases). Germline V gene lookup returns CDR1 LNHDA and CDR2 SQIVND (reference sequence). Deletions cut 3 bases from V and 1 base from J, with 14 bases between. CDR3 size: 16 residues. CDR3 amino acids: CASSIGQWGGTDTQYF. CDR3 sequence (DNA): TGTGCCAGTAGTATCGGACAGTGGGGAGGCACAGATACGCAGTATTTT.

CDR3 sequence reads: CASSIQSREKLFF. The CDR3, as DNA: TGTGCCAGTAGTATACAGAGTAGGGAAAAACTGTTTTTT. The rearrangement links TRBV19 to TRBJ1-4; D gene ambiguous. The CDR3 length is 13 residues. Germline CDR1 LNHDA, CDR2 SQIVND (reference sequence). The germline V and J ends were trimmed by 2 bases and 8 bases, with 9 bases remaining between them.

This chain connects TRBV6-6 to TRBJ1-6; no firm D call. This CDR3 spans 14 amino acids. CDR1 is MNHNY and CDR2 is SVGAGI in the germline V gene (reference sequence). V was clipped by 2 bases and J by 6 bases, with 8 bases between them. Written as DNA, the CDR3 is TGTGCCAGCAGTTACGCTCCTCCTAATTCACCCCTCCACTTT. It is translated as CASSYAPPNSPLHF.

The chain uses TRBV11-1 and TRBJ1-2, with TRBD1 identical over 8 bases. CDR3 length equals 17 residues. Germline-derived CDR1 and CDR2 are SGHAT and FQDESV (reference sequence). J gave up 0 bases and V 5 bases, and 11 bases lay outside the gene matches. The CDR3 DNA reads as TGTGCCAGCAGCCAGAATCGCGGGACAGGAGCTAACTATGGCTACACCTTC. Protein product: CASSQNRGTGANYGYTF.

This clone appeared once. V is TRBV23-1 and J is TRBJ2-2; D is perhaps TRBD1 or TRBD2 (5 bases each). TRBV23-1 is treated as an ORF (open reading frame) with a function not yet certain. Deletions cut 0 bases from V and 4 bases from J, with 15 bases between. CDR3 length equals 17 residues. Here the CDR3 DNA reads TGCGCCAGCAGTCAATCGACCGGGACGCCGGGCACCGGGGAGCTGTTTTTT. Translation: CASSQSTGTPGTGELFF.

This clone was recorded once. CDR3 sequence (DNA): TGCGCCAGCGGCTTCGTACAGGGACCAGGGCAGCCCCAGCATTTT. Amino acid sequence: CASGFVQGPGQPQHF. The V and J genes are TRBV10-2 and TRBJ1-5, with D perhaps matching TRBD1 (6 bases). V lost 8 bases and J 7 bases, leaving 21 bases between the germline ends. The CDR3 contains 15 residues. Germline CDR1 WSHSY, CDR2 SAAADI.

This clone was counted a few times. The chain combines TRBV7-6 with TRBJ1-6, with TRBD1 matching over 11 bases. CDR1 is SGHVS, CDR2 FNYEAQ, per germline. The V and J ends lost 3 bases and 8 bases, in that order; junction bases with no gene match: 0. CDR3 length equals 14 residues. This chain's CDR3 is CASSLGQGDSPLHF. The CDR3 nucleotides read TGTGCCAGCAGCTTGGGACAGGGGGATTCACCCCTCCACTTT.

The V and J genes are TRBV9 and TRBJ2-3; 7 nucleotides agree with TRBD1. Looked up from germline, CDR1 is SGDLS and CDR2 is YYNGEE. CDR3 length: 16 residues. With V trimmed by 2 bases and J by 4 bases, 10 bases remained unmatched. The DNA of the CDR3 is TGTGCCAGCAGCGTTAACCAGGGACAGCTTCCAGATACGCAGTATTTT. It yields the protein CASSVNQGQLPDTQYF.

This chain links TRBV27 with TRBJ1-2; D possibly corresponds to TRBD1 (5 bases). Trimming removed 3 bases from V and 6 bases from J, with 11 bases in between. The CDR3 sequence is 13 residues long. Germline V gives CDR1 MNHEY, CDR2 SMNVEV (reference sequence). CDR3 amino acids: CASSFARGDGYTF. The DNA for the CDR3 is TGTGCCAGCAGTTTTGCCCGGGGGGATGGCTACACCTTC.

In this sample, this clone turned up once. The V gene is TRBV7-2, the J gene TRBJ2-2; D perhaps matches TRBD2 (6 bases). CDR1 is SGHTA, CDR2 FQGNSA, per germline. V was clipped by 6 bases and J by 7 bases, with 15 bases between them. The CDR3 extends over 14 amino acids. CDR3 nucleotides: TGTGCCAGCAGGCCCCCTAGAGCGGGCGGGGAGCTGTTTTTT. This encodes CASRPPRAGGELFF.

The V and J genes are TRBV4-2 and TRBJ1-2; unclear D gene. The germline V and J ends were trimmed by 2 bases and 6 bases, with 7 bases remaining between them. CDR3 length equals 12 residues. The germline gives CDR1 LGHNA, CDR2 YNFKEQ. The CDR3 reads CASSQHGDGYTF. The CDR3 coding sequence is TGTGCCAGCAGCCAACACGGCGATGGCTACACCTTC.

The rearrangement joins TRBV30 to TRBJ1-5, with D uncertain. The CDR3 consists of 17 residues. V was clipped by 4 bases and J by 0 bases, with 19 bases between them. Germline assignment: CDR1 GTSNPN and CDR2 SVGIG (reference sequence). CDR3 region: CAWTPQSPLDSNQPQHF. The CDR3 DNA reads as TGTGCCTGGACCCCACAAAGTCCCCTAGATAGCAATCAGCCCCAGCATTTT.

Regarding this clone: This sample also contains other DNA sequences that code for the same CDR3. The CDR3 region is CASSPPDRVEDTGELFF. The CDR3 bases are TGCGCCAGCAGCCCTCCGGACAGGGTGGAGGACACCGGGGAGCTGTTTTTT. The chain couples TRBV5-1 to TRBJ2-2; 8 nucleotides agree with TRBD1. The CDR3 is 17 amino acids. The V and J ends lost 4 bases and 3 bases, in that order; junction bases with no gene match: 11. Germline-derived CDR1 and CDR2 are SGHRS and YFSETQ.

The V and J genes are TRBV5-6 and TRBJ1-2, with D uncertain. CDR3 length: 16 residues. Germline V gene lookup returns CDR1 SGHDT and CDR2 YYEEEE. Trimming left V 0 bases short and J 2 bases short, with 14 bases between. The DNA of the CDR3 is TGTGCCAGCAGCTTGGGTCGGCCAGTGAAAAACTATGGCTACACCTTC. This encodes CASSLGRPVKNYGYTF.

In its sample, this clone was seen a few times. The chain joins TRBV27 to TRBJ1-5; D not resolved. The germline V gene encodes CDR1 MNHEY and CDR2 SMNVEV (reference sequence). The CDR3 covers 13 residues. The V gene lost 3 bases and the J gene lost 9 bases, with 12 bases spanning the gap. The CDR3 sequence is CASSLQAGMPQHF. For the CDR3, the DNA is TGTGCCAGCAGTTTGCAGGCCGGGATGCCCCAGCATTTT.